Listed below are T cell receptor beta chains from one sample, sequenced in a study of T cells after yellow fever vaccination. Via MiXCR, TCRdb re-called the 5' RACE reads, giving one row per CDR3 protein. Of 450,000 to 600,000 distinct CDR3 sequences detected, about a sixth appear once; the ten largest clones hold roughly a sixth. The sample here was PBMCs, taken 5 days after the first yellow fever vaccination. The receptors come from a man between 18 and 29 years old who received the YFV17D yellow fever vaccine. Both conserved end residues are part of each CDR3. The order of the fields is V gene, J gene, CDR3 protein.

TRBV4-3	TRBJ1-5	CASSQDLRVRHQPQHF
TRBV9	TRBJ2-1	CASSPGLFEQFF
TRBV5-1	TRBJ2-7	CASSLRQATMGEQYF
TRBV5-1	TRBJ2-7	CASSLTGGYEQYF
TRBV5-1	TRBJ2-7	CASSLSIYTDEQYF
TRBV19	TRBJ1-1	CASTESGAHTEAFF
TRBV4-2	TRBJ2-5	CASSQDLGLAIQETQYF
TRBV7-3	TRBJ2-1	CASSPRQGSDEQFF
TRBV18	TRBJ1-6	CASSPPSGYNSPLHF
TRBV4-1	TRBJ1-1	CASSQAGQGMNTEAFF
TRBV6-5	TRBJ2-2	CASSYGGGFGELFF
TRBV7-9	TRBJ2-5	CASSSINRDRETQYF
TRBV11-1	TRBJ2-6	CASNGGGGGGTGANVLTF
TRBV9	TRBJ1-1	CASTSLDRGAEAFF
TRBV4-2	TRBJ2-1	CASSPLGRGVPEQFF
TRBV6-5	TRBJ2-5	CASSYPDSQETQHF
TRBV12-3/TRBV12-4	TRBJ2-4	CASSLAGAEAKNIQYF
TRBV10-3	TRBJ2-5	CAISVGGRETQYF
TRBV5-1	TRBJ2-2	CASSLAERNTGELFF
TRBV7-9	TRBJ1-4	CASSLGQLRLEKLFF
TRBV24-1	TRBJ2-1	CATRPGHSSYNEQFF
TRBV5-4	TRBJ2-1	CASSPAGGVLRNEQFF
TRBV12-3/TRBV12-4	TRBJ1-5	CASRKDRRGQPQHF
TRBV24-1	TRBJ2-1	CATSDNRQGSYNEQFF
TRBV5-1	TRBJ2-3	CASSFSSGFAFDTQYF
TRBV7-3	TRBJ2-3	CASSKGLGLTDTQYF
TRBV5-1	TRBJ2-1	CASSPNSAGEQFF
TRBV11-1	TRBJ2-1	CASSEAYRGDNEQFF
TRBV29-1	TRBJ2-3	CSVGGGASTDTQYF
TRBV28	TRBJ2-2	CASERGPTGELFF
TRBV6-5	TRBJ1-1	CASSYRVDVEGAFF
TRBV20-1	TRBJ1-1	CSARDQQRRTEAFF
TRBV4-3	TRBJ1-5	CASSQNPGQPQHF
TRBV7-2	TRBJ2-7	CASSGYRDRVTEQYF
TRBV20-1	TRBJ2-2	CSASGAGQGIGELFF
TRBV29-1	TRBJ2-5	CSVGGTGIKTQYF
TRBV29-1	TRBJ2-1	CSVGLAGPGSYNEQFF
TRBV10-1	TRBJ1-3	CATEGESGNTIYF
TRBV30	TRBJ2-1	CAWQQGEYNEQFF
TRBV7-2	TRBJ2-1	CASSYGLAGVNEQFF
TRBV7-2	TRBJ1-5	CASSLGAKMNQPQHF
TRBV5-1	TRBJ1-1	CASSLDGMNTEAFF
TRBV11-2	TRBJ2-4	CASSSLQIHEGNIQYF